This TCR beta chain was captured in a study of cytomegalovirus exposure and HLA in healthy donors (TCRdb year 2017). At the level of the whole study: According to an earlier analysis of a few hundred of the donors, some 180 million T cells yielded 90 million to 140 million unique TCR beta sequences and about 280 Gb of sequence data. Around 300 gigabases of sequencing data and tens of millions of unique TCR sequences were included in an early release covering roughly 700 HLA-typed donors. Of the roughly 400 genotyped donors, about 84% fell in the genetic ancestry cluster associated with self-reported Caucasian donors. The aim of the study was to test whether cataloging public T cell receptors could identify signatures of past pathogen exposure. The study used immunosequencing to profile the T cell repertoires of some 600 subjects and linked those repertoires to cytomegalovirus serostatus. Besides the first cohort of 666 subjects, a separate validation cohort made up of around 120 different subjects was used. To predict cytomegalovirus infection status, the study brought together high-throughput TCR immunosequencing, statistical association of individual TCRs with disease status, and machine learning. To study patterns of TCR occurrence, a later analysis re-analyzed previously published TCR beta repertoires from 500 to 850 donors and added high-resolution HLA genotyping. Rather than drawing on any new phenotypic data, the later analysis identified candidate immune exposures from TCR beta sequences and the way those sequences occurred across donors. An earlier analysis of around 640 of the donors used high-throughput TCR beta sequencing to judge whether each TCR beta V gene segment behaved as functional or pseudogenic. Donor age, sex, ethnicity and CMV serostatus were collected together with the repertoire data. A later genetic analysis used genome-wide SNP genotypes for about 65% of the roughly 700 donors, treating that subset as a discovery cohort. Every discovery cohort repertoire had been produced on one sequencing platform. Both class I and class II loci were covered by HLA typing, at four-digit resolution. Typing coverage varied by locus: 629-630 donors for A, B, C, DRB1 and DQB1; more than 500 for DQA1; 600 to 610 for DPA1; about 450 for DPB1. Four to six DR-DQ haplotypes were handled as single units for association and clustering because linkage in the cohort was strong. Across around 400 genotyped donors of the cohort, an average of about 250,000 unique TCR beta nucleotide sequences per donor were sequenced, and 15% to 20% of those sequences were non-productive.

The cohort comprised around 700 healthy bone marrow donors. At the time of sampling, all cohort members were nominally healthy, though unrecorded immune exposures were likely present. The donor tested CMV seronegative and was one of the 352 seronegative cohort members. A peripheral blood sample was provided by each donor, and peripheral blood mononuclear cells were used for TCR beta sequencing. The Qiagen DNeasy Blood Extraction Kit was used to extract genomic DNA from the blood cell samples. The library came from the immunoSEQ multiplex PCR assay. The multiplex PCR relied on a mix of 60 forward primers for TCR Vbeta segments and 13 reverse primers for TCR Jbeta segments. A multiplex PCR assay on genomic DNA amplified the CDR3 region of rearranged TCR beta genes. On the Illumina HiSeq System, the amplified TCR beta libraries were sequenced as 87-base-pair reads. Under the source paper's analysis protocol: Across the roughly 700 repertoires, a later analysis counted some 81 million unique TCR beta chains, roughly 11 million of which were shared by at least two donors. To remove PCR and sequencing errors, raw reads were error-corrected and collapsed into unique sequences using a nearest-neighbor algorithm that merged closely related sequences. To assign V, D and J gene segments, CDR3 sequences were aligned to IMGT reference sequences. For a sequence to be retained, a match of at least six nucleotides was required to both a V gene segment and a J gene segment. Rearrangements were classified as productive when the CDR3 lacked stop codons and remained in frame with V and J, and all other rearrangements were classified as non-productive. Following IMGT convention, CDR3 was defined as the stretch from the second conserved V-encoded cysteine to the conserved J-encoded phenylalanine. In an earlier analysis of approximately 500 of the donors, sequences lacking an unambiguous match to a single V gene segment were excluded. In an earlier analysis of a few hundred of the donors, V segments were called functional above 56.7% productive rearrangements and were called segregating when the between-donor standard deviation exceeded 5%. A statistical classification framework was developed to diagnose cytomegalovirus status using the catalog of TCR beta chain sequences. In a later analysis, V and J genes were assigned by comparing TCR nucleotide sequences against IMGT/GENE-DB human TR gene sequences. Using the TCRdist pipeline, a later analysis assigned CDR3 sequences along with most-parsimonious VDJ recombination scenarios. In a later analysis, each TCR beta chain was defined by its CDR3 amino acid sequence together with its V-gene family, and reads lacking a unique V-gene family were excluded. A later analysis removed 592 highly shared, low-generation-probability nucleotide sequences to deal with suspected cross-contamination and a sequencing artifact. For each public chain, a later analysis derived a clonal expansion index from normalized ranks of inferred template counts within each repertoire. A later analysis computed generation probabilities with a VDJ recombination model fitted to out-of-frame rearrangements, and checked the results against IGoR. A later analysis scored TCR-TCR, TCR-HLA and TCR-CMV co-occurrence with hypergeometric tests, applying a repertoire-size bias correction to TCR pairs. To estimate false discovery rates, a later analysis permuted the HLA or CMV assignments 20 times. A later analysis grouped co-occurring TCRs with DBSCAN, adding TCRdist sequence similarity when clustering within HLA-allele-positive subsets. Repertoires with fewer than 30,000 or more than 120,000 public chains, plus five repertoires with anomalous nucleotide sharing, were excluded from co-occurrence clustering. TCRdb carries this immuneACCESS record with in-frame sequences only. Its versions omit some clonotypes, under half of them owing to an unresolved V gene in the studies checked, with the rest unexplained. The V and J calls and the clone size are those of that table, but D and trimming were determined from the DNA. Here the sample has about 200,000 clones; around four fifths occur a single time. The ten largest clones take up around 2.7% of the sample.

Overall results and qualifications from the work: In a later analysis, most CMV-associated TCR beta chains were found to appear HLA-restricted, with HLA associations seemingly driven largely by CMV exposure. CMV serostatus was the only immune exposure information available for the cohort. Cytomegalovirus status was reported to be diagnosed by the classifier with high specificity and sensitivity in both the original and validation cohorts. When HLA alleles, especially DR and DQ, strongly co-occurred, attributing TCR associations to individual alleles was difficult. Because HLA typing was unavailable for some donors at each locus, only the typed subset was used in association tests. In a later genetic analysis, a missense DCLRE1C variant was associated with V-gene and J-gene trimming of TCR beta chains, and the association was replicated in an independent cohort. While some public TCRs were present in many individuals, most TCR sequences turned up only very rarely across donors. At a false discovery rate of 0.05, a later analysis linked roughly 17,000 TCR beta sequences to specific HLA alleles. A later analysis found that HLA-associated TCR beta chains were more clonally expanded and had lower generation probabilities than equally common non-associated chains. A few of the identified cytomegalovirus-associated TCR beta chains were confirmed in vitro to be specific for cytomegalovirus antigens. Linkage disequilibrium might explain the correlated functional status among segregating V segments, but an unknown experimental factor could not be ruled out. In the study, 150 to 200 TCR beta chains were listed as associated with cytomegalovirus. Roughly uniform sequencing depth across donors was assumed in presence/absence analyses, although this assumption may not hold. The cohort was sequenced for TCR beta chains only, and without alpha or paired-chain data the features that could be detected were limited. A later analysis found that TCR association rates varied across HLA loci, with DRB1 alleles showing the most associated TCRs and HLA-C alleles the fewest. It was suggested by the authors that the approach could potentially be generalized to other disease states and immunological phenotypes. A further reported finding was that TCR beta sequences accurately predicted the HLA-A and HLA-B alleles for most subjects in the first cohort. According to a later genetic analysis, donors in an Asian-associated ancestry cluster had fewer N-insertions in productive TCRs than the approximately 670-donor mean. In an earlier analysis of some 500 of the donors, most TCR beta V segments appeared in productive rearrangements about 90% or about 30% of the time, broadly matching IMGT annotations. The sequencing pipeline was judged likely to have produced a cluster of highly shared sequence variants as a technical artifact. A later analysis reported that several top co-occurrence clusters appeared linked to parvovirus B19, influenza, CMV and Epstein-Barr virus. Because counts were too low, about 18 rarely observed V segments, including chromosome 9 orphons, were excluded from the earlier analysis of around 640 of the donors.

On this clone itself: Its antigen is still unknown. No much larger clone is present one base from it, and per-base qualities are unavailable.

The sample comprised PBMCs. The TCR comes from a woman aged 40 to 49 in good health and CMV-seronegative.

This receptor carries the CDR3 CASQSLRSISQPQHF. The sequenced DNA is TGTGCCAGCCAGAGCCTTCGTAGCATTTCTCAGCCCCAGCATTTT. The chain employs TRBV28 and TRBJ1-5; the D gene is unclear. The germline ends are 20 bases apart after V is trimmed by 8 bases and J by 6 bases. Taken from the germline V gene, the CDR1 and CDR2 loops are MDHEN and SYDVKM. The CDR3 runs 15 amino acids, cysteine and phenylalanine included. Here the CDR3 DNA is all that survives: 45 bases in frame from base 1.